The clone carrying this T cell receptor beta chain was seen just once. The entry originates in a study of blood T cell repertoires in COVID-19. Study-level information: The samples span acute and convalescent COVID-19 from the United States, Italy and Spain.

The CDR3 consists of 15 residues. V dropped 4 bases and J dropped 8; count of bases not matched to a gene: 9. CDR1 and CDR2 from the germline V gene are SGHAT and FQDESV (reference sequence). Method: immunoSEQ multiplex PCR; TCRdb's copy keeps in-frame clones and lacks some. In the table there are 150,000 to 200,000 clones, roughly four fifths of which are singletons. The TCR comes from a woman of 80 years or more with COVID-19, enrolled during active disease. The rearrangement uses TRBV11-1 and TRBJ2-1; 9 bases fit TRBD2. The specimen sequenced was peripheral blood. The CDR3 is CASSWGASGVHEQFF. The CDR3 DNA follows: TGTGCCAGCAGCTGGGGGGCTAGCGGGGTCCATGAGCAGTTCTTC.